In this sample, the clone carrying this TCR beta chain turned up many times. Its specificity is not known. The data derive from a study of T cells in Graves' hyperthyroidism and ophthalmopathy. Germline V CDR1 and CDR2: SNHLY, FYNNEI. The CDR3 loop spans 16 amino acids. Unmatched junction bases numbered 12, after V lost 6 bases and J lost 6 bases. Amplification of TCR beta CDR3 regions was performed using RNA transcripts as template. A first-round RT-PCR of the TCR CDR3 used the HTBI primer set. MiXCR, applied by TCRdb to the multiplex PCR reads, yields one record per CDR3 protein. The sample gives approximately 720,000 distinct CDR3 sequences, roughly a sixth of which show up once; 16% is in the top ten. Regarding the study as a whole: In validation, the model predicted ophthalmopathy. These predictions came a median approximately 6.5 months before onset.

This receptor was taken from a woman aged 45-60 years with Graves' hyperthyroidism that later progressed to Graves' ophthalmopathy. The V call is TRBV2, the J call TRBJ2-7; 12 bases align to TRBD1. Sequenced material: blood. The CDR3 nucleotides are TGTGCCAGCAGGACGTTAACCGGGACAGGGGGCGTCGAGCAGTACTTC. Its translation: CASRTLTGTGGVEQYF.